The source of this TCR beta chain is a study of CD8+ T cells in alopecia areata. Whole-study results and caveats: With patients, TCR sharing proved less clear than in mice, a difference possibly related to HLA. Sequenced scalp T cells also include alphabeta T cells resident in normal skin.

The sequencing template was cDNA reverse transcribed from extracted RNA. Generated by immunoSEQ multiplex PCR, the TCRdb table keeps only in-frame clones and is missing some. Of approximately 150,000 clones in the sample, around two thirds were seen once. There are a few counts of this clone. Its antigen is unknown. The CDR3 has 14 amino acids. V gave up 4 bases and J gave up 1 base, with 11 bases separating them. The germline CDR1 and CDR2 sequences are SGHDT and YYEEEE. The receptor comes from a human donor in good health. This chain joins TRBV5-6 and TRBJ1-1; D remains ambiguous. Sequencing was carried out using CD8+ T cells sorted from blood. CDR3 in DNA: TGTGCCAGCAGCCCCTCGGGGTGGAACACTGAAGCTTTCTTT. Its protein is CASSPSGWNTEAFF.